This entry lists 21 T cell receptor beta chains sequenced from one sample in a study of shared clonotypes between healthy human individuals. Sequencing used immunoSEQ multiplex PCR; TCRdb keeps in-frame clones, though not all of them. Altogether about 460,000 clones are present, around 77% being singletons, with the ten largest covering around 12%. The sequenced sample was PBMCs. Receptors were obtained from a middle-aged woman in good health. Some clones in this sample may be carry-over from other donors' samples.

On this clone: With only one base between it and a far larger clone, this is likely a read error. The rearrangement uses TRBV4-3 and TRBJ2-1; 9 bases match TRBD1. CDR1 and CDR2 from the germline V gene are LGHNA and YSLEER. The CDR3 runs to 16 residues. V was clipped by 5 bases and J by 3 bases; unmatched bases: 8. DNA for the CDR3: TGCGCCAGCAGCGGCTCCTCGGGACAGGGCTACAATGAGCAGTTCTTC. Translation gives CASSGSSGQGYNEQFF.

This chain connects TRBV4-3 to TRBJ2-2; D is ambiguous. The CDR3 totals 15 residues. The germline CDR1 and CDR2 sequences are LGHNA and YSLEER. V lost 0 bases and J lost 6, with 11 bases in between. CDR3 in DNA: TGCGCCAGCAGCCAAGATCTGGGTCTAGCCGGGGAGCTGTTTTTT. Its translation: CASSQDLGLAGELFF.

With regard to this clone: A far larger clone is one nucleotide away, so this likely arose from a read error. Because it lacks the conserved phenylalanine or tryptophan at the end, this CDR3 is likely a read error. V is TRBV5-1 and J is TRBJ2-7, with 8 bases identical to TRBD2. There are 14 residues in the CDR3. Germline V lookup: CDR1 SGHRS, CDR2 YFSETQ. V lost 4 bases and J lost 2; bases outside the gene matches: 5. The CDR3 sequence is CASSSIAGTYEQYL. The CDR3 coding sequence is TGCGCCAGCAGCAGCATAGCGGGGACCTACGAGCAGTACCTC.

V gene TRBV7-9 combines with J gene TRBJ1-1; the match to TRBD1 covers 8 bases. The CDR3 spans 12 residues. With 6 bases clipped from V and 10 bases from J, the junction kept 7 bases outside the gene matches. The germline gives CDR1 SEHNR, CDR2 FQNEAQ (reference sequence). This chain's CDR3 is CASRSGQGTAFF. CDR3 DNA sequence: TGTGCCAGCAGGTCCGGACAGGGCACAGCTTTCTTT.

This clone appeared a single time. In DNA form, the CDR3 reads TGCAGTGCTAGAGTAGGAGGGGAGCAGTACTTC. Translation gives CSARVGGEQYF. This chain connects TRBV20-1 to TRBJ2-7, with D possibly being TRBD2 (6 bases). Germline values: CDR1 DFQATT, CDR2 SNEGSKA (reference sequence). The CDR3 has 11 amino acids. V was clipped by 1 base and J by 7 bases, with 8 bases between them.

The V gene is TRBV19, the J gene TRBJ2-7, with D possibly matching TRBD2 (6 bases). The V end lost 6 bases, the J end lost 5 bases, and 17 bases lay between the germline ends. The CDR3 sequence is 14 residues long. Germline V gives CDR1 LNHDA, CDR2 SQIVND (reference sequence). CDR3 DNA: TGTGCCAGTAGAAAAGGGGAGTGGACTAACGAGCAGTACTTC. This translates into CASRKGEWTNEQYF.

The CDR3 DNA reads as TGTGCCAGCAGCGTAGGGGGGCCCTTGGAGACCCAGTACTTC. Its translation: CASSVGGPLETQYF. The chain employs TRBV9 and TRBJ2-5; the D gene is possibly TRBD1 (6 bases). CDR3 length: 14 amino acids. V was cut by 0 bases and J by 5 bases, with 11 bases left in between. The germline V gene encodes CDR1 SGDLS and CDR2 YYNGEE.

This clone was recorded only once. This chain links TRBV2 with TRBJ2-7; 8 bases line up with TRBD1. CDR1 is SNHLY and CDR2 is FYNNEI in the germline V gene. CDR3 length: 14 residues. J gave up 1 base and V 4 bases, and 3 bases lay outside the gene matches. The CDR3 is CASSGDRGSYEQYF. The CDR3 DNA reads as TGTGCCAGCAGTGGAGACAGGGGATCCTACGAGCAGTACTTC.

Worth noting for this clone: Being one base from a much bigger clone, this may be a read error. This chain joins TRBV6-5 and TRBJ1-1; TRBD1 is a possible D gene (6 bases). The germline gives CDR1 MNHEY, CDR2 SVGAGI. CDR3 size: 13 residues. The DNA of the CDR3 is TGCGCCAGCAGTGGACAGCCGAACACTGAAGCTTTCTTT. Translation: CASSGQPNTEAFF.

As regards this clone: This may be a read error: a much more frequent sequence differs by one nucleotide. Since the CDR3 does not end with the conserved phenylalanine or tryptophan, this likely comes from a read error. The chain employs TRBV5-4 and TRBJ2-7, with 7 bases aligning to TRBD1. V was clipped by 4 bases and J by 2 bases; unmatched bases: 9. The CDR3 covers 15 residues. The germline V gene encodes CDR1 SGHNT and CDR2 YYREEE (reference sequence). CDR3 protein: CASSPGTDPTYEQYL. In DNA form, the CDR3 reads TGTGCCAGCAGCCCGGGGACAGACCCTACCTACGAGCAGTACCTC.

The chain recombines TRBV7-9 with TRBJ1-1; TRBD1 might be the D (6 bases). V was shortened by 4 bases and J by 11 bases, with 14 bases between the two germline ends. CDR1 is SEHNR, CDR2 FQNEAQ, per germline (reference sequence). The CDR3 runs to 12 residues. CDR3 in amino acids: CASSSGVFVAFF. In nucleotides, the CDR3 is TGTGCCAGCAGCTCAGGGGTTTTTGTGGCTTTCTTT.

The table lists this clone with a count of one. The chain employs TRBV27 and TRBJ1-2; 8 nucleotides match TRBD1. The germline gives CDR1 MNHEY, CDR2 SMNVEV (reference sequence). V was pared by 6 bases and J by 8 bases, with 5 bases of the junction left unmatched. There are 12 residues in the CDR3. The CDR3 nucleotides read TGTGCCAGCAGGCCCTCAGGGGGCGGCTACACCTTC. It encodes CASRPSGGGYTF.

Details on this clone: Just one base apart from a much larger clone, this may be a read error. The chain links TRBV27 to TRBJ2-7; 8 positions match TRBD2. Trimming removed 5 bases from V and 2 bases from J; junction bases left unmatched: 11. There are 16 residues in the CDR3. The germline V gene encodes CDR1 MNHEY and CDR2 SMNVEV (reference sequence). The CDR3 DNA reads TGTGCCAGCAGTCACTCCTATAGCGGGGTCGCCTACGAGCAGTACTTC. Translating gives CASSHSYSGVAYEQYF.

Details on this clone: A far bigger clonotype differs at one base, so this is likely a read error. The V gene is TRBV7-2, the J gene TRBJ2-1; either TRBD1 or TRBD2 may fit D (6 bases each). The CDR3 runs to 14 residues. Per germline, CDR1 SGHTA and CDR2 FQGNSA. The CDR3 DNA reads TGTGCCAGCAGCTTAGGAGGGGGGAGTCCTGAGCGGTTCTTC. Protein sequence: CASSLGGGSPERFF. Combining the CDR3 with reference TRBV7-2 and TRBJ2-1 gives the whole variable domain GAGVSQSPSNKVTEKGKDVELRCDPISGHTALYWYRQSLGQGLEFLIYFQGNSAPDKSGLPSDRFSAERTGGSVSTLTIQRTQQEDSAVYLCASSLGGGSPERFFGPGTRLTVL.

This chain connects TRBV5-1 to TRBJ2-1; D is unclear. V was cut by 4 bases and J by 7 bases, with 9 bases left in between. This CDR3 comprises 12 residues. From germline, CDR1 is SGHRS and CDR2 YFSETQ. The CDR3 DNA sequence: TGCGCCAGCAGCCCGCTAGAAAATGAGCAGTTCTTC. Translated: CASSPLENEQFF.

The chain uses TRBV6-1 and TRBJ2-5; no firm D call. The V and J ends lost 6 bases and 5 bases respectively, with 16 bases between them. The CDR3 contains 14 residues. Germline lookup yields CDR1 MNHNS and CDR2 SASEGT. CDR3 residues: CASSRPPRAETQYF. The CDR3 nucleotides are TGTGCCAGCAGCAGACCCCCCCGGGCGGAGACCCAGTACTTC.

Comment on this clone: Relative to the germline gene, one junction end is altered; a read error may explain this. The chain joins TRBV7-7 to TRBJ2-1; 7 bases fit TRBD2. Germline values: CDR1 SSHAT, CDR2 FNYEAQ (reference sequence). The CDR3 has 16 amino acids. CDR3 region: CASSLGASGSYNEQFF. Here the CDR3 DNA reads TGTGCTAGCAGCTTAGGAGCTAGCGGTTCCTACAATGAGCAGTTCTTC.

Comments on this clone: Only one base separates this from a far larger clonotype, so it likely reflects a read error. The V call is TRBV4-2, the J call TRBJ2-6; D may be TRBD2 (5 bases). Trimming removed 3 bases from V and 4 bases from J, with 13 bases in between. The length of the CDR3 is 16 residues. Germline V gives CDR1 LGHNA, CDR2 YNFKEQ. The CDR3 sequence is CASSHDLGSGANVLTF. CDR3 DNA: TGTGCCAGCAGCCATGATCTAGGGAGCGGGGCCAACGTCCTGACTTTC.

The chain recombines TRBV5-1 with TRBJ2-7, with TRBD2 matching over 7 bases. V lost 4 bases to trimming and J lost 0 bases; unmatched junction nucleotides: 1. Germline lookup yields CDR1 SGHRS and CDR2 YFSETQ. The CDR3 consists of 13 residues. The chain's CDR3 is CASSPSGSYEQYF. CDR3 coding DNA: TGCGCCAGCAGCCCTAGCGGCTCCTACGAGCAGTACTTC.

The chain combines TRBV7-6 with TRBJ1-1; D ambiguous. Germline V CDR1 and CDR2: SGHVS, FNYEAQ. The CDR3 extends over 14 amino acids. V dropped 5 bases and J dropped 1 base, with 11 bases sitting between them. The CDR3 DNA is TGTGCCAGCAGCCCCCATCCTAGGAACACTGAAGCTTTCTTT. As protein: CASSPHPRNTEAFF.

To note about this clone: This is likely an artifact of a read error, given a far larger clone one base away. V is TRBV30 and J is TRBJ2-7; 9 nucleotides match TRBD2. The CDR3 totals 15 residues. The germline V gene encodes CDR1 GTSNPN and CDR2 SVGIG (reference sequence). Trimming at V came to 0 bases and at J to 5 bases, leaving 8 bases not matched to a gene. The chain's CDR3 is CAWSVRREGFHEQYF. CDR3 DNA: TGTGCCTGGAGTGTACGGCGGGAGGGCTTCCACGAGCAGTACTTC.